The source of this TCR beta chain is a study of T cell changes during pregnancy in multiple sclerosis. This clone was counted once. V was clipped by 0 bases and J by 5 bases, with 18 bases between them. This CDR3 region has 17 residues. Per germline, CDR1 SGDLS and CDR2 YYNGEE. Assay: immunoSEQ multiplex PCR; the TCRdb copy retains only in-frame clones and omits some. The table shows around 69,000 clones, with about 92% occurring only once. V usage is TRBV9 and J usage is TRBJ2-1, with D tentatively TRBD1 (5 bases). This TCR was sampled from a female donor with multiple sclerosis, enrolled in a pregnancy study. This specimen was peripheral blood, taken in the first trimester of pregnancy. CDR3 residues: CASSVGALAVGDNEQFF. CDR3 sequence (DNA): TGTGCCAGCAGCGTAGGAGCTCTTGCGGTAGGGGACAATGAGCAGTTCTTC.